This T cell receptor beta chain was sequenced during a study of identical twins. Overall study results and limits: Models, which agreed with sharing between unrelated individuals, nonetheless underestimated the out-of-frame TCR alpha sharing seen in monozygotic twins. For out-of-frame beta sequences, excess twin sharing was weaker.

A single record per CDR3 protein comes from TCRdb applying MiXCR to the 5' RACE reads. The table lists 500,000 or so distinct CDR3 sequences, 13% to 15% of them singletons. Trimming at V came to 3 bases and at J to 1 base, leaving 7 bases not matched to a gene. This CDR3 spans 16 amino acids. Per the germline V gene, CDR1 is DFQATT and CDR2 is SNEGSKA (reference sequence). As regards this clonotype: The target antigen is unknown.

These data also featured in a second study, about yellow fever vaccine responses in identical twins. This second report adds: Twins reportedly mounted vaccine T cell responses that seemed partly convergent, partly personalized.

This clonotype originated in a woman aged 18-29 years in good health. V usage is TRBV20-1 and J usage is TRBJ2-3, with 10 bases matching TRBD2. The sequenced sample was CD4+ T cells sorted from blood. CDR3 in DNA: TGCAGTGCTAGCGTTCTAGCGGGAGTGGGCACAGATACGCAGTATTTT. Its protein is CSASVLAGVGTDTQYF.